These T cell receptor beta chains were read from a single sample in a study of blood T cell repertoires in COVID-19. Sequenced by immunoSEQ multiplex PCR; TCRdb stores in-frame clones only, minus some. The table has some 120,000 clones, roughly 88% seen once. The sequencing sample was made of peripheral blood. These receptors were collected from a woman aged 70 to 79 with acute or convalescent COVID-19. The CDR3 runs from the conserved cysteine through the conserved F or W. Clone size is shown for a subset of rows, as once, few, many or a class of expanded clone.

clone_size	v_call	cdr3_length	j_call	cdr3_aa
few	TRBV18	16	TRBJ2-1	CASSPPSGQGHNEQFF
-	TRBV6-5	14	TRBJ2-1	CASSLDRVRNEQFF
-	TRBV9	15	TRBJ1-6	CASSVRTGSATPLHF
-	TRBV9	14	TRBJ1-6	CASSWGTDNSPLHF
-	TRBV7-9	15	TRBJ2-3	CASSLQAASTDTQYF
-	TRBV7-9	15	TRBJ2-1	CASSLGSSSYNEQFF
-	TRBV19	14	TRBJ1-4	CASSIGATNEKLFF
-	TRBV7-2	17	TRBJ2-1	CASSLGLAGAAGNEQFF
-	TRBV7-8	13	TRBJ1-2	CASSWGQAEGYTF
-	TRBV19	15	TRBJ2-7	CASSWKQGPSYEQYF
-	TRBV5-1	14	TRBJ2-7	CASSLTGSDYEQYF
-	TRBV7-2	15	TRBJ2-3	CASSLVAGIVDTQYF
-	TRBV9	18	TRBJ1-3	CASSVAPQRVDRGNTIYF
-	TRBV30	14	TRBJ1-2	CAWTRGGTNYGYTF
once	TRBV3-1/TRBV3-2	15	TRBJ2-2	CASSQAQGRTGELFF
-	TRBV5-1	16	TRBJ2-2	CASSWTGTTNTGELFF
-	TRBV18	14	TRBJ1-5	CASSPSGERQPQHF
-	TRBV7-6	16	TRBJ2-7	CASRPGEGGENYEQYF
-	TRBV4-1	16	TRBJ1-1	CASSQEVQGAWTEAFF
-	TRBV12-3/TRBV12-4	13	TRBJ1-1	CASTGPWDTEAFF
-	TRBV28	14	TRBJ2-7	CASSLGAGGYEQYF
-	TRBV11-2	14	TRBJ2-1	CASSFPGGAYEQFF
-	TRBV29-1	17	TRBJ2-1	CSVEGPPSGRYYNEQFF
few	TRBV6-1	15	TRBJ1-2	CASSEGVSTGAGYTF
-	TRBV7-8	12	TRBJ1-2	CASSSTQDGYTF
-	TRBV28	12	TRBJ2-5	CASSTGQETQYF
-	TRBV19	15	TRBJ1-2	CASSIGQGETWGYTF
-	TRBV19	16	TRBJ1-1	CASSGGGQALNTEAFF
once	TRBV29-1	13	TRBJ2-5	CSVLILAGETQYF
-	TRBV10-2	13	TRBJ2-7	CASRRDFSYEQYF
-	TRBV30	13	TRBJ1-2	CAWSRQSSGGYTF
-	TRBV7-2	16	TRBJ2-1	CASSFFPLAGYNEQFF
-	TRBV6-5	14	TRBJ2-7	CASRDTGAGWGQYF
-	TRBV7-2	14	TRBJ2-7	CASSPPGQGYEQYF
few	TRBV11-1	16	TRBJ1-4	CASSPGQGATNEKLFF
-	TRBV10-1	15	TRBJ2-1	CASSERLAGYNEQFF
-	TRBV9	15	TRBJ2-5	CASSGAGVGRETQYF